What follows describes a single T cell receptor (beta chain). No antigen is known for it. Base-call qualities are not available, and no considerably larger clone is one nucleotide away. These data belong to a study of blood T cells in healthy people across ages (dated by TCRdb to the mid-2010s). General notes on the study: Template switching captured roughly one uniquely barcoded TCR beta cDNA molecule per two T cells in model experiments. To track age-related changes in TCR beta repertoire diversity, the study relied on deep sequencing normalized with unique cDNA molecular identifiers. The donors were divided into four age groups: young (average approximately 17 years), middle-aged (over 35), aged (roughly 60) and long-lived (approximately 74). For two donors (one aged 18 to 29 and one aged 80 or older), the study analyzed two additional independent replicas of 1 million unique cDNA reads from the same blood draw.

Broad study findings and their caveats: A strong correlation was found between observed TCR beta diversity and the percentage of naive T cells measured by flow cytometry. Bulk unsorted PBMC profiling prevented conclusive comparison of naive and antigen-experienced compartments. Compared with the aged group, more naive CD4+ T cells, fewer expanded clones and increased TCR diversity were shown by the long-lived group, suggesting age selection. Estimates of total diversity from one million sequenced T cells were regarded as lower bounds and underestimates. As age increased, observed TCR beta diversity per million T cells dropped in a roughly linear way, and a significant reduction was already evident by age 40. Because donor CMV infection status was unknown, age-related changes in expanded clonotypes were potentially confounded.

Library preparation used 5' RACE. These reads were obtained on an Illumina HiSeq 2500. A second about 6 to 11 cycle PCR used a sample-barcoded 5' primer and a J-beta primer mix. Each TCR beta cDNA molecule received a unique molecular identifier from a template-switch 5' adaptor carrying 12 random nucleotides. At least 2.5 million CDR3-containing paired-end reads were obtained from each sample. First-strand cDNA was synthesized from all RNA with the Mint cDNA synthesis kit, primed by a TRBC-specific oligonucleotide. Following uracil-DNA glycosylase treatment, a first 18-cycle PCR with universal primers M1SS and BC2_uni_R was performed on all cDNA. The paper's processing steps were these. For normalization, 1 million high-quality reads, each with a distinct molecular identifier, were randomly selected from each sample. Reads with shared molecular identifiers were discarded instead of being binned into consensus sequences. MiTCR, set to a Q25 quality threshold and the strictest error-elimination algorithm, was used for CDR3 identification, clonotype clustering and error correction. Lower-bound total TCR beta diversity was estimated with a nonparametric unseen species model using Euler transformation. TCRdb redid the processing of the public reads, applying fastp at Q25 and MiXCR, and retained in-frame beta chains. Every distinct CDR3 protein forms one entry, paired with its most common genes and DNA. The V and J calls reflect TCRdb's pipeline rather than the authors' work. In all, the sample holds approximately 780,000 distinct CDR3 sequences, and around 24% of those were seen once. About 3% of the sample rests with the top ten.

Trimming removed 6 bases from V and 9 bases from J; the gene matches leave 10 bases unexplained. Its CDR3 holds 16 amino acids, cysteine through phenylalanine. The read is trimmed to its CDR3 DNA, 48 bases read in frame from base 1. As encoded in the germline V gene, CDR1 is MDHEN while CDR2 is SYDVKM. Systemically healthy Caucasian individuals from Russia, over 30 in total and aged about 6 to 100 years, were included as donors. Ten milliliters of peripheral blood were drawn from each donor into EDTA-treated Vacutainer tubes. PBMCs were isolated by Ficoll-Paque density-gradient centrifugation, with at least 6 million obtained per sample. Trizol reagent was used to extract total RNA from PBMCs, with at least 5 micrograms per sample. For every donor, flow cytometry on a PBMC aliquot measured the percentage of naive CD45RAhigh/CD27high T cells. These same data were also listed under a study on T cells of mothers and their children. As described in the second report: Nine systemically healthy Caucasian individuals, comprising three mothers and their six children, were included as donors. cDNA synthesis used all of the extracted RNA, with 1.5 ug of RNA in each 15 ul reaction. Sample barcodes and 2-4 random nucleotides were added via the M1S primer in the second PCR. Over 9.5 million TCR beta CDR3 reads came from each mother, compared with some 3 million reads from each child. Thymic selection shapes the output of TCR recombination in a similar way in related and unrelated pairs, and inherited differences have a minor effect. Related mother-child pairs always showed normalized repertoire overlap that was slightly higher than in unrelated mother-child pairs, though the difference was never significant. Persistent microchimeric T cell clones were not detected, at a sensitivity of approximately 98 clones per million clonotypes. To look for features that set related mother-child pairs apart from unrelated individuals, the researchers ran deep NGS to compare the TCR beta repertoires of mothers and children. On average, the children were 11 +/- 4 years old, while the mothers were roughly 40 +/- 4 years old. After adapters were ligated using NEBNext reagents, the libraries underwent 100+100 nt paired-end sequencing on an Illumina HiSeq 2000. To prevent cross-contamination, the mother and child libraries were prepared a month apart and were sequenced in separate runs. For each donor, somewhere between about 450,000 and 2,200,000 distinct TCR beta clonotypes were identified. Naive TCR beta clonotypes were estimated from low-frequency clonotypes matched to each donor's FACS-determined naive share, without sorting.

The receptor was derived from a boy aged 10-17 years in good health. The sequenced sample was blood. In this chain, TRBV28 is recombined with TRBJ2-1, with 14 bases matching TRBD2. The bases are TGTGCCAGCAGCAAACCGGGACTAGCGGGAGTAGTTGAGCAGTTCTTC. Its amino acids are CASSKPGLAGVVEQFF.